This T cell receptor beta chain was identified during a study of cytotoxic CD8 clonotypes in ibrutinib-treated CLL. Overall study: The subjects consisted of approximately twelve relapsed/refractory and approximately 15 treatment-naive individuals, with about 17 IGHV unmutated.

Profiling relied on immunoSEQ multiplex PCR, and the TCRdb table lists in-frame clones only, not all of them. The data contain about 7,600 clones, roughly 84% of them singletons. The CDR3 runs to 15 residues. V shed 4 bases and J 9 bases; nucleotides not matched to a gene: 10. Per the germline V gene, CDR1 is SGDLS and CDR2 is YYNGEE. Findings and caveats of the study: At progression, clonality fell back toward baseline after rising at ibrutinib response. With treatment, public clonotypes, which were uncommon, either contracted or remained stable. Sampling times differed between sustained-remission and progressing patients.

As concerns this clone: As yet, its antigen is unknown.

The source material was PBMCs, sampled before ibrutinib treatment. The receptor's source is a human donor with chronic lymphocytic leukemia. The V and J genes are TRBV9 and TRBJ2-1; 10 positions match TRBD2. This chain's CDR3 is CASSPSGTSEGEQFF. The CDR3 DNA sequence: TGTGCCAGCAGCCCCTCCGGGACTAGCGAAGGTGAGCAGTTCTTC.